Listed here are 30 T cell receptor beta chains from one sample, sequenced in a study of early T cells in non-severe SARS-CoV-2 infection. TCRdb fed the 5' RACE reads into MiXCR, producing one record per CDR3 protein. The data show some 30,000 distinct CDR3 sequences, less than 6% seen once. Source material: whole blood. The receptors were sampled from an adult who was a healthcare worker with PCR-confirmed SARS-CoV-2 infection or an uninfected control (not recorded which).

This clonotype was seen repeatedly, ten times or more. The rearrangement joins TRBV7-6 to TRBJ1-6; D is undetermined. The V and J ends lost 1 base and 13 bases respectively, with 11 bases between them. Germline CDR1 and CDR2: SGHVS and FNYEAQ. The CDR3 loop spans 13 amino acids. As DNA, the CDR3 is TGTGCCAGCAGCTTAGGGGGAGAGGGTCCCCTCCACTTT. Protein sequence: CASSLGGEGPLHF.

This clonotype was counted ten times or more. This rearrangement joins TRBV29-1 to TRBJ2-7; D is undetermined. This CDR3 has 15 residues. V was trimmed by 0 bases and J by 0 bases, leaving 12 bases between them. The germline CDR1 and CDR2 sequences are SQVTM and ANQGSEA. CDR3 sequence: CSVEEIGGSSYEQYF. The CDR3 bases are TGCAGCGTTGAAGAAATCGGCGGAAGCTCCTACGAGCAGTACTTC.

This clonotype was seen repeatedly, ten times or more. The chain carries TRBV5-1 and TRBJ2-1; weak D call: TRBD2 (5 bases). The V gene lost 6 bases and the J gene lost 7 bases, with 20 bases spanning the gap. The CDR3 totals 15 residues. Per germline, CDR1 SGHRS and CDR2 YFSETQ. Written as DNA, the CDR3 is TGCGCCAGCACTAATGGAGGTGACCTGAGGAATGAGCAGTTCTTC. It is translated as CASTNGGDLRNEQFF.

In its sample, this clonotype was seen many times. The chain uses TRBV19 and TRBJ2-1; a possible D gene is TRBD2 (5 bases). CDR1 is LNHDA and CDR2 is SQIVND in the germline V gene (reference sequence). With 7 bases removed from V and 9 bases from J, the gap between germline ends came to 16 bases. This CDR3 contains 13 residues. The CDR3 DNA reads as TGTGCCAGTAACCCCCGGGATCGCAGTGAGCAGTTCTTC. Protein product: CASNPRDRSEQFF.

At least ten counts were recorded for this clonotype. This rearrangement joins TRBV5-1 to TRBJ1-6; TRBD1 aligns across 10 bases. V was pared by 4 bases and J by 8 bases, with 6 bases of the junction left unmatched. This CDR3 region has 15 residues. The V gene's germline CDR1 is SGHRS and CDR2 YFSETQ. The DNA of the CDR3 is TGCGCCAGCAGCCCAGGCGGGACAGGGGATTCACCCCTCCACTTT. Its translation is CASSPGGTGDSPLHF. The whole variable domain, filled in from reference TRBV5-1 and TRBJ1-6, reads KAGVTQTPRYLIKTRGQQVTLSCSPISGHRSVSWYQQTPGQGLQFLFEYFSETQRNKGNFPGRFSGRQFSNSRSEMNVSTLELGDSALYLCASSPGGTGDSPLHFGNGTRLTVT.

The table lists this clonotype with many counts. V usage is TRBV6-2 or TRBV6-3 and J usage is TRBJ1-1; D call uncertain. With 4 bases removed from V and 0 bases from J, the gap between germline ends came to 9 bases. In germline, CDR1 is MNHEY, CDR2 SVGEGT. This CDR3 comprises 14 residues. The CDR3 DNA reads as TGTGCCAGCAGTTCGGGCAGTTTGAACACTGAAGCTTTCTTT. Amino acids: CASSSGSLNTEAFF.

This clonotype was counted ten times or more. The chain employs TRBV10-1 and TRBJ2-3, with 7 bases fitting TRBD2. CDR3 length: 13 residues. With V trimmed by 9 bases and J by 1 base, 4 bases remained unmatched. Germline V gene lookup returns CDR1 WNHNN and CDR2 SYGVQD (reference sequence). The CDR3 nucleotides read TGCGCCAGTGGGGGGGGAGGCACAGATACGCAGTATTTT. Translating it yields CASGGGGTDTQYF.

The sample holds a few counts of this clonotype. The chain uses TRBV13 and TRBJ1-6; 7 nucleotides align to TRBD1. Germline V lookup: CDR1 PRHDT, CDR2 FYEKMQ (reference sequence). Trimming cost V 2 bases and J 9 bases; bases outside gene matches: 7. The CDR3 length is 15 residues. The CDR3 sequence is CASSLRQGVGSPLHF. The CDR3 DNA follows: TGTGCCAGCAGCTTACGACAGGGAGTGGGTTCACCCCTCCACTTT.

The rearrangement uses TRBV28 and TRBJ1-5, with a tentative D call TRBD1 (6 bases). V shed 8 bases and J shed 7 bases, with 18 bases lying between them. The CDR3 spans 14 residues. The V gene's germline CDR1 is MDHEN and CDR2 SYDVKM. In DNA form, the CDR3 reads TGTGCCAGCCGAACAGGGATAACTCGGCAGCCCCAGCATTTT. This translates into CASRTGITRQPQHF.

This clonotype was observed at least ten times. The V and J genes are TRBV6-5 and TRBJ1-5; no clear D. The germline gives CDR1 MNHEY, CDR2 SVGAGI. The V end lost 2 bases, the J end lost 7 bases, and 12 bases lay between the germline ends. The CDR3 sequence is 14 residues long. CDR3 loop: CASSYGESVQPQHF. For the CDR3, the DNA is TGTGCCAGCAGTTACGGGGAGTCAGTCCAGCCCCAGCATTTT.

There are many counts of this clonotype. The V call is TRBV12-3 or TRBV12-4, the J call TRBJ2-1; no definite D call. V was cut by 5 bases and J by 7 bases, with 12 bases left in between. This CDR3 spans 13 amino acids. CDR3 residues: CASSPGRRNEQFF. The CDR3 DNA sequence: TGTGCCAGCAGTCCGGGCCGAAGGAATGAGCAGTTCTTC.

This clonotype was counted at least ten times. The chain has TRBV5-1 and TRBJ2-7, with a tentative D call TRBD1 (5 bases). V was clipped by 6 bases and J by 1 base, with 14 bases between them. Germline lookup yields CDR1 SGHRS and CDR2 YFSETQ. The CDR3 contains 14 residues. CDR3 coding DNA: TGCGCCAGCACCCCTGCAGGGCCATCCTACGAGCAGTACTTC. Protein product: CASTPAGPSYEQYF.

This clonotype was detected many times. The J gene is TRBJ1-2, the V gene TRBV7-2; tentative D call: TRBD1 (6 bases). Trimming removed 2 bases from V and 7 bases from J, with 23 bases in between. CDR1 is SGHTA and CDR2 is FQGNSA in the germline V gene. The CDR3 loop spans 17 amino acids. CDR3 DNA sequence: TGTGCCAGCAGCTTAAGGCGAACAGGGCAGAGTCTTGCTGGCTACACCTTC. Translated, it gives CASSLRRTGQSLAGYTF.

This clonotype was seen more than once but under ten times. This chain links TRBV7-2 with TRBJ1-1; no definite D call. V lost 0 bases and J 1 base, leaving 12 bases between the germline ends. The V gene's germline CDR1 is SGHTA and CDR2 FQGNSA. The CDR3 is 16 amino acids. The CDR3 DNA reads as TGTGCCAGCAGCTTAGCGCGGTCGGGCAGGAACACTGAAGCTTTCTTT. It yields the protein CASSLARSGRNTEAFF.

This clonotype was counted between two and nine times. DNA for the CDR3: TGTGCCAGCAGCCGGACTAGCGGGAGCACCGGGGAGCTGTTTTTT. It is translated as CASSRTSGSTGELFF. The V gene is TRBV7-2, the J gene TRBJ2-2, with 13 bases identical to TRBD2. Germline CDR1 SGHTA, CDR2 FQGNSA. The CDR3 loop spans 15 amino acids. V lost 5 bases to trimming and J lost 4 bases; unmatched junction nucleotides: 1.

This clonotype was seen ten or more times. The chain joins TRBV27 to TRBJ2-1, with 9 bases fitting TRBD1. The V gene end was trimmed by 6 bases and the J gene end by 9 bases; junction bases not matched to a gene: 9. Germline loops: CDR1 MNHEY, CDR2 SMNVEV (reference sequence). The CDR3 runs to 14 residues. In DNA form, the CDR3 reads TGTGCCAGCAGGATGGGACAGGGTCCGGGTGAGCAGTTCTTC. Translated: CASRMGQGPGEQFF.

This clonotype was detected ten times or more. CDR3 DNA sequence: TGTGCCAGCAGTGTCGGGACCTCCAACGTCCTGACTTTC. This gives the protein CASSVGTSNVLTF. This chain uses TRBV7-3 with TRBJ2-6; D might be TRBD1 or TRBD2, each matching 5 bases. The CDR3 is made up of 13 amino acids. The germline V gene encodes CDR1 SGHTA and CDR2 FQGTGA. The V end was cut by 6 bases, the J end by 8 bases, with 11 bases between.

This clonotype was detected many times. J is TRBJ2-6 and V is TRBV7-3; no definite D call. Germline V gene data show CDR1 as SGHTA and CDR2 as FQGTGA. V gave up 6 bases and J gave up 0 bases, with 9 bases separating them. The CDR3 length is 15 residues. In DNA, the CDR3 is TGTGCCAGCAGTCAGACAACCTCTGGGGCCAACGTCCTGACTTTC. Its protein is CASSQTTSGANVLTF.

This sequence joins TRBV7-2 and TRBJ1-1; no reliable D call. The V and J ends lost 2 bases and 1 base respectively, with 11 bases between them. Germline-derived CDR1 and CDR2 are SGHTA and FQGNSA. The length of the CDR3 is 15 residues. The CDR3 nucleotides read TGTGCCAGCAGCTTATTGGAAGCAGGGAACACTGAAGCTTTCTTT. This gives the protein CASSLLEAGNTEAFF.

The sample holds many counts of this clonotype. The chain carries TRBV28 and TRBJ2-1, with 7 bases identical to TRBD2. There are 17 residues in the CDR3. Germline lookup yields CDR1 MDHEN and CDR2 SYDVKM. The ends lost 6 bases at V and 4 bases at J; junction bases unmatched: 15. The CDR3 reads CASRFVPTSGEYNEQFF. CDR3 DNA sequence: TGTGCCAGCAGATTCGTTCCGACCAGCGGGGAATACAATGAGCAGTTCTTC.

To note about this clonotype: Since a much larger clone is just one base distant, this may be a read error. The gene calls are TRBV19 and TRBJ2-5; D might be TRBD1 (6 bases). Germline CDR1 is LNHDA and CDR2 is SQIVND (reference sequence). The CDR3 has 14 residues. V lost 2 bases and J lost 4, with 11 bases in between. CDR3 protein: CASSISWGRETQYF. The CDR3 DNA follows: TGTGCCAGTAGTATATCATGGGGGCGAGAGACCCAGTACTTC.

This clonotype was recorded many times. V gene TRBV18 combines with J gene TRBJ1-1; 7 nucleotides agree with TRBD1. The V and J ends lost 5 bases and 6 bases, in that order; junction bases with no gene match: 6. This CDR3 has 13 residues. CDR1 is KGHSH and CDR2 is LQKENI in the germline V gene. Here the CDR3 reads CASSTQGWPEAFF. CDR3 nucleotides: TGTGCCAGCTCAACACAGGGGTGGCCTGAAGCTTTCTTT. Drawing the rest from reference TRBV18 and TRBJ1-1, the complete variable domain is NAGVMQNPRHLVRRRGQEARLRCSPMKGHSHVYWYRQLPEEGLKFMVYLQKENIIDESGMPKERFSAEFPKEGPSILRIQQVVRGDSAAYFCASSTQGWPEAFFGQGTRLTVV.

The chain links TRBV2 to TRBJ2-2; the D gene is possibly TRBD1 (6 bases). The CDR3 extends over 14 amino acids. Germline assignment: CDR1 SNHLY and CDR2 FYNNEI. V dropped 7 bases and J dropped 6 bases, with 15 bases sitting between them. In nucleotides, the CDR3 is TGTGCCAGCAATGGCAGGGGATCGTCCGGGGAGCTGTTTTTT. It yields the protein CASNGRGSSGELFF.

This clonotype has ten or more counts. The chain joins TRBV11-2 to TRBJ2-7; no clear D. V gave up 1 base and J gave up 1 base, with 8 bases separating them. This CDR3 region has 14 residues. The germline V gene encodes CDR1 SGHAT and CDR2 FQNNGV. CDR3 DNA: TGTGCCAGCAGCTTAGGAGAAGGTTCCTACGAGCAGTACTTC. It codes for CASSLGEGSYEQYF.

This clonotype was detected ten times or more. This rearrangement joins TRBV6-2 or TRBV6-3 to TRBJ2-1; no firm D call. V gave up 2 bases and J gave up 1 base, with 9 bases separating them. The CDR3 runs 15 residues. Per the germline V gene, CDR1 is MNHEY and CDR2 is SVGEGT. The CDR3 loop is CASSYDAGSYNEQFF. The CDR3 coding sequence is TGTGCCAGCAGTTACGATGCTGGATCCTACAATGAGCAGTTCTTC.

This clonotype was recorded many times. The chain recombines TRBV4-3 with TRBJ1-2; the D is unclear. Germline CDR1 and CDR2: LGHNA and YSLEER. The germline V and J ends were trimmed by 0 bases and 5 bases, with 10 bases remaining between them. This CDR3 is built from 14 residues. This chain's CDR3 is CASSQDTSQYGYTF. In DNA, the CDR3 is TGCGCCAGCAGCCAAGATACTTCACAGTATGGCTACACCTTC.

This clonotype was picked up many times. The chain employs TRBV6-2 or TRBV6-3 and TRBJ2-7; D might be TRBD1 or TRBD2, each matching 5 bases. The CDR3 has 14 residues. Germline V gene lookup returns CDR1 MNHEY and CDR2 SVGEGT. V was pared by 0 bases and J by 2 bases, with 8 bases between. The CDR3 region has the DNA TGTGCCAGCAGTTACTCGGGACCCCCCTACGAGCAGTACTTC. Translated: CASSYSGPPYEQYF.

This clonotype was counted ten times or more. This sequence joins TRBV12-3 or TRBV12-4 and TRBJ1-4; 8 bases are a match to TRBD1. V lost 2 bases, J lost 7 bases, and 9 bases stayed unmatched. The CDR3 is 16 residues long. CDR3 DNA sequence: TGTGCCAGCAGTTTAATTTCAGGACAGGGCATTGAAAAACTGTTTTTT. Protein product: CASSLISGQGIEKLFF.

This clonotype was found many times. CDR3 nucleotide sequence: TGTGCCAGCCGCCCAACCTGGAACACTGAAGCTTTCTTT. The encoded protein is CASRPTWNTEAFF. The chain has TRBV11-2 and TRBJ1-1; D unresolved. There are 13 residues in the CDR3. V was trimmed by 8 bases and J by 1 base, leaving 11 bases between them. Germline V gene lookup returns CDR1 SGHAT and CDR2 FQNNGV.

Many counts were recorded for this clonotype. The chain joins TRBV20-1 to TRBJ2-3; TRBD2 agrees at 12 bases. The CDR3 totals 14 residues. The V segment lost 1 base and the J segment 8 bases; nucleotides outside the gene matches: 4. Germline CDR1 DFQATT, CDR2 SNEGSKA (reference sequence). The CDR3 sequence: CSARVTSGGPTQYF. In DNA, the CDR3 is TGCAGTGCTAGAGTCACTAGCGGGGGGCCTACGCAGTATTTT.